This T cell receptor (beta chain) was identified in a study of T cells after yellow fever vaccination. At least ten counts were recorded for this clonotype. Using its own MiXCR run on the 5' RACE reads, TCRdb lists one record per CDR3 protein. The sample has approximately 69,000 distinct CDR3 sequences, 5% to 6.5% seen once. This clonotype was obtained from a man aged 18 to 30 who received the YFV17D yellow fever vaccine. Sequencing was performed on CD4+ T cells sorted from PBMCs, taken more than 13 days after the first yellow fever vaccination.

The CDR3 is CASSPYTDTQYF. The CDR3 nucleotides read TGTGCCAGCAGCCCATACACAGATACGCAGTATTTT. The chain uses TRBV7-2 and TRBJ2-3; D gene ambiguous. Germline V gives CDR1 SGHTA, CDR2 FQGNSA. This CDR3 contains 12 residues. Trimming stripped 5 bases from V and 2 bases from J, with 5 bases between.